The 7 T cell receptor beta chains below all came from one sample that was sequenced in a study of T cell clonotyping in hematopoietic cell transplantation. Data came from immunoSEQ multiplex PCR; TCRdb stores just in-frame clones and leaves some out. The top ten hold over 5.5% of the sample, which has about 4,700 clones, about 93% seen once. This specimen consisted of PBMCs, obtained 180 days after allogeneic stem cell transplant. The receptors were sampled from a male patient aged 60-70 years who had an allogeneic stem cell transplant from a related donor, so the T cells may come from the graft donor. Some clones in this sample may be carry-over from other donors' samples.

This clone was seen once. DNA for the CDR3: TGCGCCAGCAGCCAAGATTTGGGGGCGGTGCAGTACTTC. This sequence encodes CASSQDLGAVQYF. The chain recombines TRBV4-3 with TRBJ2-7; D may be TRBD1 (6 bases). Germline CDR1 and CDR2: LGHNA and YSLEER. The CDR3 is 13 amino acids. Trimming removed 0 bases at V and 9 bases at J, with 12 bases between.

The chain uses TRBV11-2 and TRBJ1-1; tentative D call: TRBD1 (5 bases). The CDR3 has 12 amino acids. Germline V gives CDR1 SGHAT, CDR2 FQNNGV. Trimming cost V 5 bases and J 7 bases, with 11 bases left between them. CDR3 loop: CASSATAIEAFF. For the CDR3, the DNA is TGTGCCAGCAGCGCGACAGCGATTGAAGCTTTCTTT.

CDR3 bases: TGTGCCAGCAGTTTATCAAGGGATTCACCCCTCCACTTT. It codes for CASSLSRDSPLHF. The V and J genes are TRBV27 and TRBJ1-6; D remains unclear. CDR3 length: 13 residues. Trimming took 0 bases from V and 8 from J, leaving 5 bases between them. CDR1 is MNHEY, CDR2 SMNVEV, per germline (reference sequence).

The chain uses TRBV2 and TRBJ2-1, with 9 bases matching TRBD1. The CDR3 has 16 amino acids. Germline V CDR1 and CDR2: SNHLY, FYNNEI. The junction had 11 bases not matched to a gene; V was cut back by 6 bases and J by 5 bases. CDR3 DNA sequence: TGTGCCAGCAGAGATACCGGACAGGGGTTGGACAATGAGCAGTTCTTC. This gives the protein CASRDTGQGLDNEQFF.

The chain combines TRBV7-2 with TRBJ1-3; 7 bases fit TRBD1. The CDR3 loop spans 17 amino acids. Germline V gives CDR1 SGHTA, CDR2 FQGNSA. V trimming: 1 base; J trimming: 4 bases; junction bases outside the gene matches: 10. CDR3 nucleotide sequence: TGTGCCAGCAGCTTAGAAACACGACAGGGATCGGGAAACACCATATATTTT. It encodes CASSLETRQGSGNTIYF.

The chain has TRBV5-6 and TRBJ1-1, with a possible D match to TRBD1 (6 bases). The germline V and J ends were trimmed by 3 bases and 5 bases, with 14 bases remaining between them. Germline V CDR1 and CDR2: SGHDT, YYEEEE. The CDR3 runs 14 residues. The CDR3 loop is CASSYEQGGTEAFF. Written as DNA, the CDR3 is TGTGCCAGCAGCTACGAACAGGGCGGAACTGAAGCTTTCTTT.

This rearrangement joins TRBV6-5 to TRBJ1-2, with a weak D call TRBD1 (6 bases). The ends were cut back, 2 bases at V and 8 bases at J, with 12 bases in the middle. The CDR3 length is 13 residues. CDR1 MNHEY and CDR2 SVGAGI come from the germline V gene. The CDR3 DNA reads TGTGCCAGCAGTTACGGACCAGGGGTGGGCTACACCTTC. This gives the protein CASSYGPGVGYTF.